This is a list of T cell receptor beta chains from one sample in a study of vaccination and CD4 T cells after COVID-19. These receptors are not linked to any known antigen. One entry per CDR3 protein results from TCRdb running MiXCR on the PCR reads. The table lists about 8,400 distinct CDR3 sequences, 35% to 55% of them singletons. The specimen was CD4+ T cells from blood, cultured in vitro. These receptors originate from a human donor in good health. Each CDR3 is given with its conserved first and last residue. Fields, in order: D gene, J gene, V gene, clone size, CDR3 protein, CDR3 DNA. A D gene is named only where the DNA matches it firmly. The size entry is marked missing in some rows and otherwise reads once, few, many or a size class.

>NA|TRBJ2-1|TRBV20-1|NA
CSGLHDYNEQFF
TGCAGTGGGTTACACGACTACAATGAGCAGTTCTTC
>NA|TRBJ2-2|TRBV6-1|NA
CASSNTGELFF
TGTGCCAGCAGCAACACCGGGGAGCTGTTTTTT
>NA|TRBJ1-5|TRBV6-2/TRBV6-3|NA
CASTPRGTGNQPQHF
TGTGCCAGCACCCCAAGGGGAACGGGTAATCAGCCCCAGCATTTT
>NA|TRBJ2-5|TRBV2|NA
CARTSGVGVQETQYF
TGTGCCCGGACTTCAGGGGTCGGGGTCCAGGAGACCCAGTACTTC
>NA|TRBJ1-3|TRBV30|NA
CAWSVGERPGNTIYF
TGTGCCTGGAGTGTAGGGGAACGGCCTGGAAACACCATATATTTT
>TRBD2|TRBJ2-1|TRBV11-2|NA
CASSPGLAGVGEQFF
TGTGCCAGCAGCCCGGGACTAGCGGGGGTGGGTGAGCAGTTCTTC
>NA|TRBJ1-5|TRBV7-8|few
CASSLGRLGSQPQHF
TGTGCCAGCAGCTTAGGCAGGCTTGGGAGTCAGCCCCAGCATTTT
>NA|TRBJ2-5|TRBV27|NA
CASSLTGRETQYF
TGTGCCAGCAGCCTGACCGGGCGGGAGACCCAGTACTTC
>NA|TRBJ1-5|TRBV28|NA
CASSVVGKGQGPQPQHF
TGTGCCAGCAGTGTAGTAGGGAAAGGTCAGGGCCCACAGCCCCAGCATTTT
>NA|TRBJ2-1|TRBV7-9|NA
CASSLELVGSYNEQFF
TGTGCCAGCAGCTTAGAGTTGGTGGGTTCCTACAATGAGCAGTTCTTC
>TRBD1|TRBJ2-2|TRBV6-2/TRBV6-3|NA
CASRGNRGPKATGELFF
TGTGCCAGCAGGGGGAACAGGGGCCCCAAGGCCACCGGGGAGCTGTTTTTT
>TRBD2|TRBJ2-3|TRBV10-3|NA
CAIKSAREGPPDTQYF
TGTGCCATCAAGTCTGCGCGGGAGGGCCCGCCAGATACGCAGTATTTT
>TRBD2|TRBJ2-7|TRBV5-1|NA
CASSLGLAGLREQYF
TGCGCCAGCAGCTTGGGGCTAGCGGGTCTACGAGAGCAGTACTTC
>NA|TRBJ2-1|TRBV27|NA
CASSLLISYNEQFF
TGTGCCAGCAGTTTATTAATCTCCTACAATGAGCAGTTCTTC
>TRBD1|TRBJ2-7|TRBV4-1|NA
CASSQQGDSYEQYF
TGCGCCAGCAGCCAACAGGGGGACTCCTACGAGCAGTACTTC
>TRBD1|TRBJ2-3|TRBV20-1|NA
CSAPMRGGDSKNTQYF
TGCAGTGCTCCCATGAGAGGGGGCGATAGTAAAAATACGCAGTATTTT
>NA|TRBJ2-5|TRBV7-2|few
CASSLTRREETQYF
TGTGCCAGCAGCTTAACCCGCAGGGAAGAGACCCAGTACTTC
>NA|TRBJ1-2|TRBV7-2|NA
CASSPRSRGHYGYTF
TGTGCCAGCAGCCCACGCAGTAGAGGCCACTATGGCTACACCTTC
>TRBD1|TRBJ1-5|TRBV10-3|NA
CAIGAGTANNQPQHF
TGTGCCATCGGAGCCGGGACAGCTAATAATCAGCCCCAGCATTTT
>NA|TRBJ2-3|TRBV27|NA
CASSLYARLTDTQYF
TGTGCCAGCAGTCTGTACGCGAGACTCACAGATACGCAGTATTTT
>NA|TRBJ1-2|TRBV12-3/TRBV12-4|NA
CASSPGTRSNYGYTF
TGTGCCAGCAGTCCCGGGACAAGGAGTAACTATGGCTACACCTTC
>TRBD1|TRBJ2-2|TRBV6-1|once
CASRGQNLNTGELFF
TGTGCCAGCAGGGGACAGAATTTAAACACCGGGGAGCTGTTTTTT
>NA|TRBJ1-1|TRBV10-3|NA
CAIRWDTMPPGTEAFF
TGTGCCATCAGATGGGACACCATGCCCCCGGGGACTGAAGCTTTCTTT
>NA|TRBJ1-2|TRBV28|few
CASRTGNGYTF
TGTGCCAGCAGGACAGGCAATGGCTACACCTTC
>NA|TRBJ1-1|TRBV15|NA
CATSTRGSNTEAFF
TGTGCCACCAGCACCAGAGGGTCGAACACTGAAGCTTTCTTT
>NA|TRBJ2-7|TRBV2|NA
CASSDGLRNSYEQYF
TGTGCCAGCAGTGACGGGCTACGGAACTCCTACGAGCAGTACTTC
>NA|TRBJ1-1|TRBV5-8|NA
CASSIPMRAAFF
TGTGCCAGCAGCATCCCGATGAGGGCGGCTTTCTTT
>NA|TRBJ2-3|TRBV21-1|few
CASSKALSSTDTQYF
TGTGCCAGCAGCAAAGCGCTTTCTAGTACAGATACGCAGTATTTT
>NA|TRBJ2-5|TRBV7-2|NA
CASSLTRGQETQYF
TGTGCCAGCAGCCTGACTCGAGGACAAGAGACCCAGTACTTC
>NA|TRBJ1-2|TRBV28|NA
CASSISGIWDGYTF
TGTGCCAGCAGTATAAGCGGGATCTGGGATGGCTACACCTTC
>NA|TRBJ1-2|TRBV6-2/TRBV6-3|NA
CASSYGRGNYGYTF
TGTGCCAGCAGTTACGGTAGAGGGAACTATGGCTACACCTTC
>NA|TRBJ2-7|TRBV7-2|few
CASSSTSYEQYF
TGTGCCAGCAGCTCTACCTCCTACGAGCAGTACTTC
>TRBD1|TRBJ1-1|TRBV5-1|NA
CASSPSTGVGTEAFF
TGCGCCAGCAGCCCCTCGACAGGGGTAGGCACTGAAGCTTTCTTT
>TRBD1|TRBJ1-3|TRBV15|few
CATSRPGQGNTIYF
TGTGCCACCAGCAGGCCGGGACAGGGAAACACCATATATTTT
>TRBD1|TRBJ1-2|TRBV2|NA
CASSLGQGPYGYTF
TGTGCCAGCAGTCTTGGACAGGGGCCCTATGGCTACACCTTC
>NA|TRBJ1-2|TRBV2|NA
CASSETTGGPYGYTF
TGTGCCAGCAGTGAAACCACCGGGGGACCCTATGGCTACACCTTC
>NA|TRBJ1-2|TRBV20-1|NA
CSARDLDQNHGYTF
TGCAGTGCTAGAGACTTGGACCAGAACCACGGCTACACCTTC
>TRBD2|TRBJ2-7|TRBV20-1|few
CSALSVTSGSGHEQYF
TGCAGTGCACTCTCTGTAACTAGCGGGAGTGGGCACGAGCAGTACTTC
>NA|TRBJ1-2|TRBV9|few
CASSPTTFNYGYTF
TGTGCCAGCAGCCCTACGACATTTAACTATGGCTACACCTTC
>NA|TRBJ1-6|TRBV20-1|few
CSAGPGRLSSPLHF
TGCAGTGCTGGACCGGGACGGTTAAGTTCACCCCTCCACTTT